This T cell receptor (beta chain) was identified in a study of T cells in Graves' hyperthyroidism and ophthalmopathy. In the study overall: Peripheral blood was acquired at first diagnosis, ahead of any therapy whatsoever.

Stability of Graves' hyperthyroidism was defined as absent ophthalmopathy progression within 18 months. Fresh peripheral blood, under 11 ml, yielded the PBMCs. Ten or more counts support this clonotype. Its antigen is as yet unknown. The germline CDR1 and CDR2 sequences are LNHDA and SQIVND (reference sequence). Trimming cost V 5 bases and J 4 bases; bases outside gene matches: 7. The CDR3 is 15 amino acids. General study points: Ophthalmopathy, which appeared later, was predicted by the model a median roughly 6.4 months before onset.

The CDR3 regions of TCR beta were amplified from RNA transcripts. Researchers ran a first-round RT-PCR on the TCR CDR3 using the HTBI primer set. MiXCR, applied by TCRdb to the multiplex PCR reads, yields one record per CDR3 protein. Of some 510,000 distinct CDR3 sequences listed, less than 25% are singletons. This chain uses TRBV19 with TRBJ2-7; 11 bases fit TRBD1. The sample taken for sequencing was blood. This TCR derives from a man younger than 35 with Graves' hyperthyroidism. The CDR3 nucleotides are TGTGCCAGTAGTTACGGGACAGGGGGTGTTTACGAGCAGTACTTC. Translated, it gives CASSYGTGGVYEQYF.